This TCR beta chain appears in the sequencing data of a study of T cell changes during pregnancy in multiple sclerosis. V shed 4 bases and J 0 bases; nucleotides not matched to a gene: 2. This CDR3 is 15 amino acids long. Germline loops: CDR1 MNHEY, CDR2 SVGAGI. Profiling relied on immunoSEQ multiplex PCR, and the TCRdb table lists in-frame clones only, not all of them. The profile shows some 77,000 clones, approximately 89% of them singletons. The chain recombines TRBV6-5 with TRBJ1-4, with 7 positions matching TRBD1. This receptor was obtained from a female donor with multiple sclerosis, enrolled in a pregnancy study. Sequenced here: peripheral blood, sampled before pregnancy. The CDR3 sequence is CASSFQGATNEKLFF. The CDR3 DNA sequence: TGTGCCAGCAGTTTCCAGGGGGCAACTAATGAAAAACTGTTTTTT.